This T cell receptor beta chain was recovered during a study of T cell repertoires in ileal Crohn's disease. About the study: From the resection specimen's proximal margin, biopsies were taken as MI. Study findings and constraints: Clonal expansions were more frequent in active smokers than non-smokers at surgery.

Noted time point: proximal margin of the surgical specimen (macroscopically non-inflamed). Using immunoSEQ multiplex PCR, the repertoire was profiled, and TCRdb retains in-frame clones only, with some absent. The sample lists thousands of clones, 74% seen once, with approximately 8.2% in the top ten. A remark on this clone: The antigen is not known.

This TCR was sampled from an adult with Crohn's disease. Sequenced input: ileal tissue.

The DNA for the CDR3 is TGCGCCAGCAGCCGGGACCGATCGACCCGGAACACTGAAGCTTTCTTT. Its protein product is CASSRDRSTRNTEAFF. The V call is TRBV5-1, the J call TRBJ1-1; D possibly corresponds to TRBD1 (5 bases). Looked up from germline, CDR1 is SGHRS and CDR2 is YFSETQ. V was cut by 4 bases and J by 1 base, with 17 bases left in between. CDR3 length: 16 residues.